The 14 T cell receptor beta chains below were found in one sample sequenced in a study of blood T cell repertoires in COVID-19. The repertoire was sequenced with immunoSEQ multiplex PCR; TCRdb's copy has only in-frame clones and lacks some. Seen here are approximately 90,000 clones, approximately 88% observed once, and the top ten hold 25% to 40%. What was sequenced was peripheral blood. The receptors were sampled from a woman of 80 years or more with active or convalescent COVID-19.

This chain connects TRBV28 to TRBJ2-3, with D perhaps TRBD2 (5 bases). Trimming took 3 bases from V and 1 from J, leaving 8 bases between them. CDR3 length equals 14 residues. CDR1 MDHEN and CDR2 SYDVKM come from the germline V gene. DNA of the CDR3: TGTGCCAGCAGTTTCCCAGCGGGCACAGATACGCAGTATTTT. This gives the protein CASSFPAGTDTQYF.

The CDR3 sequence: CASRERGHIYEQYF. CDR3 sequence (DNA): TGTGCCAGCAGGGAGAGGGGACATATCTACGAGCAGTACTTC. J is TRBJ2-7 and V is TRBV7-2; a possible D gene is TRBD1 (6 bases). The germline gives CDR1 SGHTA, CDR2 FQGNSA. The V gene lost 6 bases and the J gene lost 3 bases, with 15 bases spanning the gap. The CDR3 is 14 amino acids.

This rearrangement joins TRBV2 to TRBJ2-1; the D gene is possibly TRBD1 (6 bases). Germline CDR1 SNHLY, CDR2 FYNNEI. V was cut by 5 bases and J by 1 base, with 12 bases left in between. The CDR3 contains 15 residues. CDR3 nucleotides: TGTGCCAGCAGTAAACAGGGCTGGTCCTACAATGAGCAGTTCTTC. This translates into CASSKQGWSYNEQFF. Drawing the rest from reference TRBV2 and TRBJ2-1, the complete variable domain is EPEVTQTPSHQVTQMGQEVILRCVPISNHLYFYWYRQILGQKVEFLVSFYNNEISEKSEIFDDQFSVERPDGSNFTLKIRSTKLEDSAMYFCASSKQGWSYNEQFFGPGTRLTVL.

The rearrangement uses TRBV9 and TRBJ1-6; D gene ambiguous. The germline V and J ends were trimmed by 3 bases and 10 bases, with 11 bases remaining between them. This CDR3 has 13 residues. Germline assignment: CDR1 SGDLS and CDR2 YYNGEE. The CDR3 is CASSAMEISPLHF. CDR3 in DNA: TGTGCCAGCAGCGCGATGGAGATCTCACCCCTCCACTTT.

The genes are TRBV11-3 and TRBJ2-7; 8 positions match TRBD1. The CDR3 extends over 13 amino acids. Per the germline V gene, CDR1 is SGHNT and CDR2 is YENEEA. J gave up 6 bases and V 5 bases, and 6 bases lay outside the gene matches. The CDR3 reads CASSAGQDIEQYF. The CDR3 coding sequence is TGTGCCAGCAGCGCGGGACAGGACATCGAGCAGTACTTC.

The gene calls are TRBV18 and TRBJ2-2; 8 bases line up with TRBD2. This CDR3 spans 16 amino acids. The V and J ends lost 3 bases and 0 bases, in that order; junction bases with no gene match: 3. The germline CDR1 and CDR2 sequences are KGHSH and LQKENI. Here the CDR3 reads CASSPTSGTNTGELFF. DNA for the CDR3: TGTGCCAGCTCACCTACTAGCGGAACGAACACCGGGGAGCTGTTTTTT.

V usage is TRBV7-3 and J usage is TRBJ1-4; D is ambiguous. CDR1 is SGHTA and CDR2 is FQGTGA in the germline V gene. The ends were cut back, 4 bases at V and 8 bases at J, with 14 bases in the middle. The CDR3 has 14 amino acids. The CDR3 DNA sequence: TGTGCCAGCAGCTCGCTCCCACCAGCGGAAAAACTGTTTTTT. The encoded protein is CASSSLPPAEKLFF.

The chain carries TRBV27 and TRBJ2-7, with 9 bases fitting TRBD1. J was trimmed by 3 bases and V by 6 bases; bases with no gene match: 6. This CDR3 has 14 amino acids. The germline V gene encodes CDR1 MNHEY and CDR2 SMNVEV (reference sequence). CDR3 in amino acids: CASRPTGQGYEQYF. Here the CDR3 DNA reads TGTGCCAGCAGACCCACGGGACAGGGCTACGAGCAGTACTTC.

J is TRBJ2-1 and V is TRBV4-1; 8 bases align to TRBD1. The CDR3 totals 16 residues. CDR1 is MGHRA, CDR2 YSYEKL, per germline. The V and J ends lost 2 bases and 4 bases, in that order; junction bases with no gene match: 7. The CDR3 DNA sequence: TGCGCCAGCAGCCAAAGGCAGGGACAGGTGTACAATGAGCAGTTCTTC. Translating it yields CASSQRQGQVYNEQFF.

The count of this clone is one. The rearrangement uses TRBV2 and TRBJ2-1, with D possibly being TRBD2 (5 bases). Germline V gene data show CDR1 as SNHLY and CDR2 as FYNNEI. Trimming cost V 5 bases and J 4 bases, with 12 bases left between them. The CDR3 has 14 amino acids. The CDR3 nucleotides are TGTGCCAGCAGTTCCGGGGTTACTTACAATGAGCAGTTCTTC. Translation: CASSSGVTYNEQFF.

The chain couples TRBV5-1 to TRBJ2-5; TRBD1 agrees at 9 bases. Germline V gene lookup returns CDR1 SGHRS and CDR2 YFSETQ. CDR3 length equals 15 residues. V shed 4 bases and J 4 bases; nucleotides not matched to a gene: 8. CDR3 in amino acids: CASSPGQGLPETQYF. CDR3 in DNA: TGCGCCAGCAGCCCCGGACAGGGGCTGCCAGAGACCCAGTACTTC.

Regarding this clone: This sample also contains other DNA sequences that code for the same CDR3. The chain combines TRBV19 with TRBJ2-3; 7 bases line up with TRBD1. V shed 4 bases and J 4 bases; nucleotides not matched to a gene: 2. Germline CDR1 LNHDA, CDR2 SQIVND (reference sequence). The length of the CDR3 is 13 residues. CDR3 protein: CASSSQGADTQYF. CDR3 coding DNA: TGTGCCAGTAGTAGCCAGGGGGCAGATACGCAGTATTTT.

The chain employs TRBV4-1 and TRBJ1-2; D is perhaps TRBD1 (6 bases). V was trimmed by 1 base and J by 5 bases, leaving 20 bases between them. The CDR3 covers 17 residues. Looked up from germline, CDR1 is MGHRA and CDR2 is YSYEKL. CDR3 loop: CASSQGVGHPGSYGYTF. Written as DNA, the CDR3 is TGCGCCAGCAGCCAAGGAGTGGGACACCCTGGATCGTATGGCTACACCTTC.

V and J are TRBV7-2 and TRBJ1-1, with a weak D call TRBD1 (6 bases). The germline gives CDR1 SGHTA, CDR2 FQGNSA. The CDR3 covers 15 residues. V was trimmed by 3 bases and J by 4 bases, leaving 15 bases between them. The CDR3 nucleotides read TGTGCCAGCAGCTTCAACGGTGGGGGCAGCACTGAAGCTTTCTTT. It specifies CASSFNGGGSTEAFF.